This record covers a single T cell receptor (beta chain). The sample originates from a study of blood T cell repertoires in COVID-19. The wider study: Acute-phase and convalescent COVID-19 samples originated in the United States, Italy and Spain. T cells, B-cell-depleted T cells, or PBMCs supplied cDNA or gDNA.

The germline V gene encodes CDR1 MNHEY and CDR2 SMNVEV (reference sequence). The junction had 7 bases not matched to a gene; V was cut back by 5 bases and J by 1 base. The CDR3 runs to 15 residues. Original processing notes: Nucleated cell counts were estimated from reference gene primer amplification. The table came from immunoSEQ multiplex PCR; TCRdb's copy has only in-frame clones and leaves some out. V, J and clone size derive from that table, while D and trimming were established from the DNA sequence. The table includes about 71,000 clones, around nine tenths detected once. The chain links TRBV27 to TRBJ1-1, with TRBD1 matching over 7 bases. Source material: peripheral blood. This TCR was sampled from a woman between 18 and 29 years old with acute or convalescent COVID-19. CDR3 bases: TGTGCCAGCAGTAAACTGGGACAGAGGAACACTGAAGCTTTCTTT. This codes for CASSKLGQRNTEAFF.